A selection of T cell receptor beta chains follows, all from one sample in a study of T cell responses to AZD1222 COVID-19 vaccine. The table came from immunoSEQ multiplex PCR; TCRdb's copy has only in-frame clones and leaves some out. Of roughly 70,000 clones listed, 80% to 95% are singletons. The specimen was peripheral blood, collected 28 days after the second dose of the MenACWY control vaccine. These receptors all stem from an adult who received the MenACWY meningococcal vaccine as a control. Each CDR3 is given with its conserved first and last residue. Fields, in order: J gene, V gene, D gene, clone size, CDR3 protein, CDR3 DNA. A D gene is named only where the DNA matches it firmly. Size is stated for part of the rows, as once, few or many counts, or as a class when the clone is expanded.

>TRBJ1-1|TRBV28|NA|NA
CASSGTPNHEAFF
TGTGCCAGCAGCGGGACTCCAAACCATGAAGCTTTCTTT
>TRBJ1-5|TRBV2|TRBD1|NA
CASRPTGAGQPQHF
TGTGCCAGCAGGCCCACAGGGGCGGGACAGCCCCAGCATTTT
>TRBJ2-4|TRBV11-2|NA|NA
CASSLATRGGKNIQYF
TGTGCCAGCAGCTTAGCAACCAGAGGAGGGAAAAACATTCAGTACTTC
>TRBJ1-2|TRBV5-5|NA|NA
CASSLEWGAYGYTF
TGTGCCAGCAGCTTGGAGTGGGGAGCCTATGGCTACACCTTC
>TRBJ1-1|TRBV10-3|NA|NA
CASHDRVMNTEAFF
TGTGCCTCACACGATCGGGTCATGAACACTGAAGCTTTCTTT
>TRBJ1-1|TRBV28|TRBD1|NA
CASSWDSEAFF
TGTGCCAGCAGTTGGGACAGTGAAGCTTTCTTT
>TRBJ1-4|TRBV10-3|TRBD1|few
CAIRDRGYEKLFF
TGTGCCATACGCGACAGGGGTTATGAAAAACTGTTTTTT
>TRBJ2-5|TRBV5-6|TRBD1|NA
CASSFGTGGVETQYF
TGTGCCAGCAGCTTCGGGACAGGGGGCGTAGAGACCCAGTACTTC
>TRBJ1-1|TRBV4-1|NA|NA
CASSQDLWSEAFF
TGCGCCAGCAGCCAAGATTTGTGGAGCGAAGCTTTCTTT
>TRBJ2-3|TRBV6-2/TRBV6-3|TRBD2|NA
CASSGLREGVEDTQYF
TGTGCCAGCAGTGGCTTGCGGGAGGGCGTGGAAGATACGCAGTATTTT
>TRBJ2-6|TRBV6-1|TRBD1|few
CASSGDRVRSTSLGANVLTF
TGTGCCAGCAGTGGCGACAGGGTGCGATCAACTTCTCTCGGGGCCAACGTCCTGACTTTC
>TRBJ2-5|TRBV6-5|NA|NA
CASKTGTVQETQYF
TGTGCCAGCAAGACCGGGACTGTACAAGAGACCCAGTACTTC
>TRBJ2-3|TRBV20-1|TRBD2|NA
CSASKMTSGRRDTQYF
TGCAGTGCTAGTAAAATGACTAGCGGGAGACGAGATACGCAGTATTTT
>TRBJ2-7|TRBV29-1|NA|NA
CSVGIGSYEQYF
TGCAGCGTTGGCATAGGGTCGTACGAGCAGTACTTC
>TRBJ1-6|TRBV28|TRBD1|NA
CASSFGQGYNSPLHF
TGTGCCAGCAGTTTTGGACAGGGCTATAATTCACCCCTCCACTTT
>TRBJ1-3|TRBV28|TRBD1|NA
CASSLTGADSGNTIYF
TGTGCCAGCAGTTTGACAGGGGCCGACTCTGGAAACACCATATATTTT
>TRBJ2-3|TRBV15|NA|NA
CATRLASTDTQYF
TGTGCCACCCGTCTAGCTTCCACAGATACGCAGTATTTT
>TRBJ2-5|TRBV18|NA|NA
CASSPSGLGSGETQYF
TGTGCCAGCTCACCATCCGGACTGGGTTCAGGTGAGACCCAGTACTTC
>TRBJ2-5|TRBV4-1|NA|NA
CASSSGVGRGETQYF
TGCGCCAGCAGCTCAGGGGTAGGCAGGGGAGAGACCCAGTACTTC
>TRBJ1-2|TRBV19|NA|NA
CASSEGSTSTGYTF
TGTGCCAGTAGTGAGGGGTCGACGTCTACTGGCTACACCTTC
>TRBJ1-5|TRBV4-1|NA|NA
CASSLTPTPGQPQHF
TGCGCCAGCAGCCTAACACCAACCCCCGGTCAGCCCCAGCATTTT
>TRBJ1-2|TRBV7-8|NA|once
CASSTGTYGYTF
TGTGCCAGCAGTACTGGGACGTATGGCTACACCTTC
>TRBJ2-6|TRBV19|NA|NA
CASSIIGVPSVLTF
TGTGCCAGTAGTATTATAGGGGTTCCATCCGTCCTGACTTTC
>TRBJ1-5|TRBV6-6|NA|NA
CASRVSAFQPQHF
TGTGCCAGCAGGGTTTCGGCATTTCAGCCCCAGCATTTT
>TRBJ1-2|TRBV10-2|TRBD1|NA
CASRSGTGGSGRYGYTF
TGCGCCAGCAGATCAGGGACAGGGGGCTCGGGGCGTTATGGCTACACCTTC
>TRBJ1-1|TRBV20-1|NA|NA
CSARVNTEAFF
TGCAGTGCTAGGGTAAACACTGAAGCTTTCTTT